This T cell receptor (beta chain) was identified in a study of T cells expressing NK-cell markers (dated by TCRdb to 2020 to 2022). As for the study more broadly: Three sorted T-cell subsets (CD3+CD56+NKG2C+, CD3+CD56+NKG2C- and CD3+CD56-NKG2C+) from fewer than 10 donors had their TCR beta-chain repertoires profiled. The libraries were sequenced on Illumina HiSeq 2000/2500, MiSeq or NextSeq, producing 2 x 150 bp reads. The eight sequenced donors were randomly selected healthy volunteers, three men and five women. Among the eight sequenced donors, only one was HCMV-seronegative, while the other seven were HCMV-seropositive.

Counted from cysteine to phenylalanine, this CDR3 has 12 amino acids. No DNA has been recorded. Based on the germline V gene, the CDR1 and CDR2 sequences are MNHEY and SVGAGI. As for this clonotype: The antigen this receptor binds is unknown.

General findings and caveats noted by the study authors: For over five donors, the dominant CD3+CD56+NKG2C+ clonotypes were among the top 10 CD8+ clonotypes and accounted for roughly 1.0-8% of CD8+ T cells. It remained unclear whether the expanded NKG2C-expressing T cell clones were specific for HCMV antigens. Those dominant clonotypes were again the most abundant among CD3+CD56-NKG2C+ cells in a few donors, at roughly 28.3-60.1%.

The instrument was an Illumina HiSeq 2000. 5'RACE template switching, by which a universal primer site and unique molecular identifiers were added, was used to make TCR beta cDNA libraries. Priming for cDNA synthesis came from the TCR beta constant segment, and two successive PCR amplification steps followed. On the study's bioinformatics: MIGEC handled demultiplexing of the reads and grouping by UMI, while MiTCR was used to assemble and quantify clonotypes. Only TCR cDNA sequences supported by at least two reads were kept to exclude erroneous sequences. Downstream repertoire analysis used the tcR package, and clonotypes were matched across fractions by CDR3 nucleotide sequence plus V segment. VDJmatch was used to annotate antigen specificity against VDJdb, with one amino acid substitution in CDR3 permitted. TCRdb reprocessed the reads, and each CDR3 protein sequence is entered once, without DNA. The V and J calls and clone size are TCRdb's, not the authors'. The table for this sample lists over 350,000 distinct CDR3 sequences. Of the sample, about 10% is held by the ten largest clones.

A commercial ELISA kit detecting HCMV-specific IgG in serum was used to determine HCMV serostatus. Ficoll density gradient centrifugation was used to isolate peripheral blood mononuclear cells from blood. The chain employs TRBV6-5 and TRBJ2-2. The clonotype comes from a woman aged 50 to 60 in good health. Donor details come from another sample of the same person, matched by shared clones. The sample consisted of blood T cells: a sorted CD56 or NKG2C T cell subset, CD4+ or CD8+ T cells, or bulk PBMC T cells (not recorded which). The CDR3 here reads CASRNFLGELFF.